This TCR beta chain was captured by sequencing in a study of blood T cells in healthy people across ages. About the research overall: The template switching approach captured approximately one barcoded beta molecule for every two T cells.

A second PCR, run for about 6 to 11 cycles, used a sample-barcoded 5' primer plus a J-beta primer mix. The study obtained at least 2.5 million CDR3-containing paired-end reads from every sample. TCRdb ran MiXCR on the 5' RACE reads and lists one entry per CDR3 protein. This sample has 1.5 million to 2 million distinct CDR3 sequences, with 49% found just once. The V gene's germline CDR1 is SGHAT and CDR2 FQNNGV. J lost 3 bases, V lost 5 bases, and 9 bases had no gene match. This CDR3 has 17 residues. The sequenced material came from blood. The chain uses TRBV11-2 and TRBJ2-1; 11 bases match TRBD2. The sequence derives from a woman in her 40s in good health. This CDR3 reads CASSDRGLAAHYNEQFF. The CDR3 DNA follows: TGTGCCAGCAGCGACAGGGGACTAGCGGCTCACTACAATGAGCAGTTCTTC.